The present T cell receptor (beta chain) was sequenced within a study of blood T cell repertoires in COVID-19. Study-wide background: Specimens from acute and convalescent COVID-19 originated in the United States, Italy and Spain. PBMCs, B-cell-depleted T cells, or T cells provided the cDNA or gDNA that made up the material.

Germline assignment: CDR1 MNHNY and CDR2 SVGAGI (reference sequence). This CDR3 comprises 15 residues. V was shortened by 5 bases and J by 4 bases, with 14 bases between the two germline ends. Per the original data handling: Reference gene primer amplification gave nucleated cell count estimates. The table came from immunoSEQ multiplex PCR; TCRdb's copy has only in-frame clones and leaves some out. For V, J and clone size, that table is used; D and trimming come from the DNA. The sample yields tens of thousands of clones, around 72% seen once. The TCR comes from a human donor with active or convalescent COVID-19. The donor label of this sample is uncertain. The specimen sequenced was peripheral blood. V gene TRBV6-6 combines with J gene TRBJ2-2; possibly TRBD2 for D (6 bases). This CDR3 is CASSLGRQSTGELFF. The CDR3 bases are TGTGCCAGCAGTCTCGGGAGACAGTCCACCGGGGAGCTGTTTTTT.